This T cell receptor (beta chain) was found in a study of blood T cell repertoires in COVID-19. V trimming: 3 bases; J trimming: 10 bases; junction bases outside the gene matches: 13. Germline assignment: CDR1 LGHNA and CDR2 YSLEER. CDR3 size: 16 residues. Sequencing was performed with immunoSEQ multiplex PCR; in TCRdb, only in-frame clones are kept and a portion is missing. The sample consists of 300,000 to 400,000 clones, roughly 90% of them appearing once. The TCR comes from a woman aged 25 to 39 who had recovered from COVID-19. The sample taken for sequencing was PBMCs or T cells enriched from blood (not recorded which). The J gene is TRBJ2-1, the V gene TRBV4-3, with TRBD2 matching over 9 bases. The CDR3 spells CASSQRAGGGADEQFF. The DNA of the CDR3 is TGCGCCAGCAGCCAGCGGGCCGGCGGGGGGGCCGACGAGCAGTTCTTC.